The T cell receptor beta chain under discussion was sequenced for a study of identical twins. Study-level points and caveats: Beta out-of-frame sequences displayed a weaker excess of sharing between twins. Invariant cells of the MAIT and iNKT types might have partly distorted the zero-insertion analyses.

Unique molecular identifiers were in the cDNA, with template-switch universal primer binding. TCRdb redid the calling of the 5' RACE reads with MiXCR, one entry per CDR3 protein. The sample carries 700,000 to 950,000 distinct CDR3 sequences, 10% to 15% recorded once. This clonotype occurred a few times. Its antigen is unknown. Only healthy Caucasians were included as donors. V was clipped by 3 bases and J by 0 bases, with 13 bases between them. The CDR3 spans 15 residues. Germline CDR1 is DFQATT and CDR2 is SNEGSKA (reference sequence). The sample was also linked to a second study, of yellow fever vaccine responses in identical twins.

V gene TRBV20-1 combines with J gene TRBJ2-3, with a tentative D call TRBD1 (5 bases). Sequenced material: PBMCs. This TCR derives from a woman aged 18-29 years in good health. CDR3 coding DNA: TGCAGTGCTAGCATTAGACAGCCTAGCACAGATACGCAGTATTTT. Encoded protein: CSASIRQPSTDTQYF.